This is a list of T cell receptor beta chains from one sample in a study of T-cell memory formation after mild COVID-19. MiXCR, applied by TCRdb to the 5' RACE reads, yields one record per CDR3 protein. The sample has about 140,000 distinct CDR3 sequences, 15% to 20% seen once; the top ten hold about 2%. The material sequenced was PBMCs or a T cell subset sorted from them (not recorded which). Receptors were obtained from an adult woman who had mild COVID-19 (a few samples of this study predate the infection). Cell type and time point are not known. Each CDR3 is given with its conserved first and last residue. The D gene is left open where the match is weak. Some rows have no size entry. The others give once, few or many, or a class for an expanded clone.

V gene: TRBV24-1; clone size: .; D gene: TRBD1; CDR3 length: 13; J gene: TRBJ1-2; CDR3 DNA: TGTGCCACCAGTGATTTAGGGGGCCGATTTTTCACCTTC; CDR3 protein: CATSDLGGRFFTF
V gene: TRBV7-2; clone size: .; D gene: TRBD1; CDR3 length: 14; J gene: TRBJ1-2; CDR3 DNA: TGTGCCAGCACCACCGGGACAGGGGTCTATGGCTACACCTTC; CDR3 protein: CASTTGTGVYGYTF
V gene: TRBV11-1; clone size: .; D gene: .; CDR3 length: 17; J gene: TRBJ2-1; CDR3 DNA: TGTGCCAGCAGCTTAGCGAAAACAGCGAGCTCCTACAATGAGCAGTTCTTC; CDR3 protein: CASSLAKTASSYNEQFF
V gene: TRBV7-8; clone size: few; D gene: .; CDR3 length: 12; J gene: TRBJ2-4; CDR3 DNA: TGTGCCAGCAGCACGGGACCCTGGTCTGAGTACTTC; CDR3 protein: CASSTGPWSEYF
V gene: TRBV7-3; clone size: few; D gene: .; CDR3 length: 17; J gene: TRBJ2-2; CDR3 DNA: TGTGCCAGCAGCTTAACTCCCCAGAGGGGTACGACCGGGGAGCTGTTTTTT; CDR3 protein: CASSLTPQRGTTGELFF
V gene: TRBV3-1; clone size: few; D gene: TRBD2; CDR3 length: 15; J gene: TRBJ2-1; CDR3 DNA: TGTGCCAGCAGCCAGCGGGGGGCGCACGACAATGAGCAGTTCTTC; CDR3 protein: CASSQRGAHDNEQFF
V gene: TRBV20-1; clone size: .; D gene: .; CDR3 length: 15; J gene: TRBJ2-5; CDR3 DNA: TGCAGTGCTAGAGTTGGGCCATACATAAAAGAGACCCAGTACTTC; CDR3 protein: CSARVGPYIKETQYF
V gene: TRBV2; clone size: .; D gene: .; CDR3 length: 14; J gene: TRBJ2-1; CDR3 DNA: TGTGCCAGCGATACTAGTTCCGGGTACAATGAGCAGTTCTTC; CDR3 protein: CASDTSSGYNEQFF
V gene: TRBV5-1; clone size: many; D gene: TRBD2; CDR3 length: 15; J gene: TRBJ2-5; CDR3 DNA: TGCGCCAGCAGCTTGGGTCTAGCGGGGCTGGAGACCCAGTACTTC; CDR3 protein: CASSLGLAGLETQYF
V gene: TRBV29-1; clone size: few; D gene: .; CDR3 length: 13; J gene: TRBJ1-1; CDR3 DNA: TGCAGCGTTGTTAGAGGGGGGAACACTGAAGCTTTCTTT; CDR3 protein: CSVVRGGNTEAFF
V gene: TRBV20-1; clone size: .; D gene: TRBD1; CDR3 length: 15; J gene: TRBJ2-4; CDR3 DNA: TGCAGTGCTAGCCATCGGGACAGGGGGGAAAACATTCAGTACTTC; CDR3 protein: CSASHRDRGENIQYF
V gene: TRBV9; clone size: few; D gene: TRBD2; CDR3 length: 16; J gene: TRBJ2-1; CDR3 DNA: TGTGCCAGCAGCTCGGGGACTAGCGGGAGATACAATGAGCAGTTCTTC; CDR3 protein: CASSSGTSGRYNEQFF
V gene: TRBV5-1; clone size: .; D gene: .; CDR3 length: 16; J gene: TRBJ1-1; CDR3 DNA: TGCGCCAGCAGCTCTAAATCGGGGGCCTCGAACACTGAAGCTTTCTTT; CDR3 protein: CASSSKSGASNTEAFF
V gene: TRBV10-3; clone size: few; D gene: TRBD1; CDR3 length: 15; J gene: TRBJ1-2; CDR3 DNA: TGTGCCATCAGTGAGTCGACAGGGGACCCCTATGGCTACACCTTC; CDR3 protein: CAISESTGDPYGYTF
V gene: TRBV7-8; clone size: .; D gene: .; CDR3 length: 18; J gene: TRBJ1-5; CDR3 DNA: TGTGCCAGCAGCCTCGCCCTGCCCGGGAGTAGTAGCAATCAGCCCCAGCATTTT; CDR3 protein: CASSLALPGSSSNQPQHF
V gene: TRBV12-3/TRBV12-4; clone size: .; D gene: .; CDR3 length: 14; J gene: TRBJ2-2; CDR3 DNA: TGTGCCACCCGGTCCAGGCGGGGCACCGGGGAGCTGTTTTTT; CDR3 protein: CATRSRRGTGELFF
V gene: TRBV6-5; clone size: .; D gene: TRBD2; CDR3 length: 16; J gene: TRBJ2-7; CDR3 DNA: TGTGCCAGCAGTACCCTTTCGGGAGGCGGGAGCTACGAGCAGTACTTC; CDR3 protein: CASSTLSGGGSYEQYF
V gene: TRBV24-1; clone size: .; D gene: TRBD2; CDR3 length: 17; J gene: TRBJ2-2; CDR3 DNA: TGTGCCACCAGTGATGCCGCTAGCGGGAGTGGGCCCGGGGAGCTGTTTTTT; CDR3 protein: CATSDAASGSGPGELFF
V gene: TRBV6-2/TRBV6-3; clone size: .; D gene: TRBD2; CDR3 length: 15; J gene: TRBJ2-3; CDR3 DNA: TGTGCCAGCAGTCAGCGCGGGGGGCTGACAGATACGCAGTATTTT; CDR3 protein: CASSQRGGLTDTQYF
V gene: TRBV24-1; clone size: few; D gene: TRBD2; CDR3 length: 16; J gene: TRBJ2-2; CDR3 DNA: TGTGCCACCAGTGACACGGGACTAGCGGACACCGGGGAGCTGTTTTTT; CDR3 protein: CATSDTGLADTGELFF
V gene: TRBV29-1; clone size: few; D gene: .; CDR3 length: 13; J gene: TRBJ2-3; CDR3 DNA: TGCAGCGCCACAATGGAGTCCGGTGATACGCAGTATTTT; CDR3 protein: CSATMESGDTQYF
V gene: TRBV3-1; clone size: .; D gene: .; CDR3 length: 15; J gene: TRBJ2-1; CDR3 DNA: TGTGCCAGCAGCCAAGACGGGAGTCCTAACAATGAGCAGTTCTTC; CDR3 protein: CASSQDGSPNNEQFF
V gene: TRBV12-3/TRBV12-4; clone size: .; D gene: .; CDR3 length: 13; J gene: TRBJ2-1; CDR3 DNA: TGTGCCAGCAGGCAGGCTTCCTACAATGAGCAGTTCTTC; CDR3 protein: CASRQASYNEQFF
V gene: TRBV9; clone size: few; D gene: TRBD2; CDR3 length: 16; J gene: TRBJ2-7; CDR3 DNA: TGTGCCAGCAGCGTAGGACTAGCGGGAGGTCCCTACGAGCAGTACTTC; CDR3 protein: CASSVGLAGGPYEQYF
V gene: TRBV3-1; clone size: .; D gene: .; CDR3 length: 12; J gene: TRBJ1-3; CDR3 DNA: TGTGCCAGCACCACCCAAGGAAACACCATATATTTT; CDR3 protein: CASTTQGNTIYF
V gene: TRBV7-9; clone size: few; D gene: .; CDR3 length: 16; J gene: TRBJ1-2; CDR3 DNA: TGTGCCAGCAGCCATGCGGCAGCAGGTTCTAACTATGGCTACACCTTC; CDR3 protein: CASSHAAAGSNYGYTF
V gene: TRBV6-2/TRBV6-3; clone size: .; D gene: .; CDR3 length: 12; J gene: TRBJ1-5; CDR3 DNA: TGTGCCAGCAGCCCTCCCTTTGGGCCCCAGCATTTT; CDR3 protein: CASSPPFGPQHF
V gene: TRBV7-9; clone size: .; D gene: .; CDR3 length: 16; J gene: TRBJ2-5; CDR3 DNA: TGTGCCAGCAGAATGGGGCAAGGCAGCCCTGCAGAGACCCAGTACTTC; CDR3 protein: CASRMGQGSPAETQYF
V gene: TRBV6-5; clone size: .; D gene: .; CDR3 length: 14; J gene: TRBJ2-7; CDR3 DNA: TGTGCCAGCAGTTATACAGGAGCCATCTACGAGCAGTACTTC; CDR3 protein: CASSYTGAIYEQYF
V gene: TRBV12-3/TRBV12-4; clone size: .; D gene: TRBD2; CDR3 length: 15; J gene: TRBJ2-7; CDR3 DNA: TGTGCCAGCAGTCTTGGGAGGGGAGATACGTACGAGCAGTACTTC; CDR3 protein: CASSLGRGDTYEQYF
V gene: TRBV7-9; clone size: few; D gene: .; CDR3 length: 13; J gene: TRBJ1-2; CDR3 DNA: TGTGCCAGCAGCGTTCGGGATTACTATGGCTACACCTTC; CDR3 protein: CASSVRDYYGYTF
V gene: TRBV3-1; clone size: few; D gene: .; CDR3 length: 14; J gene: TRBJ2-2; CDR3 DNA: TGTGCCAGCGGGTGGGACACAGACACCGGGGAGCTGTTTTTT; CDR3 protein: CASGWDTDTGELFF
V gene: TRBV18; clone size: few; D gene: TRBD1; CDR3 length: 16; J gene: TRBJ2-7; CDR3 DNA: TGTGCCAGCTCACCGGTTTCCGGGACAGAGCTGTCGAAATGGGACTTC; CDR3 protein: CASSPVSGTELSKWDF
V gene: TRBV12-3/TRBV12-4; clone size: .; D gene: .; CDR3 length: 13; J gene: TRBJ2-3; CDR3 DNA: TGTGCCAGCAGTTTTAGTTTAACAGATACGCAGTATTTT; CDR3 protein: CASSFSLTDTQYF
V gene: TRBV11-2; clone size: .; D gene: TRBD2; CDR3 length: 15; J gene: TRBJ2-2; CDR3 DNA: TGTGCCAGCACCCCGGGGGGGACTATCGCCGGGGAGCTGTTTTTT; CDR3 protein: CASTPGGTIAGELFF
V gene: TRBV27; clone size: .; D gene: .; CDR3 length: 15; J gene: TRBJ1-2; CDR3 DNA: TGTGCCAGCGCTGGGGCAGGGGCGTCTTGGTATGGCTACACCTTC; CDR3 protein: CASAGAGASWYGYTF
V gene: TRBV5-6; clone size: .; D gene: .; CDR3 length: 14; J gene: TRBJ1-1; CDR3 DNA: TGTGCCAGCAGCGCTCCCCCCGTGGACACTGAAGCTTTCTTT; CDR3 protein: CASSAPPVDTEAFF
V gene: TRBV5-1; clone size: few; D gene: TRBD1; CDR3 length: 15; J gene: TRBJ1-2; CDR3 DNA: TGCGCCAGCAGCTTGGGGACAGGGGGAGTCTATGGCTACACCTTC; CDR3 protein: CASSLGTGGVYGYTF
V gene: TRBV12-3/TRBV12-4; clone size: .; D gene: TRBD2; CDR3 length: 15; J gene: TRBJ2-7; CDR3 DNA: TGTGCCAGCAATGACGAAGGACTAGCGGGTGGTGAGCAGTACTTC; CDR3 protein: CASNDEGLAGGEQYF
V gene: TRBV12-3/TRBV12-4; clone size: .; D gene: .; CDR3 length: 11; J gene: TRBJ2-3; CDR3 DNA: TGTGCCAGCAGGGGGACTTCTACGCAGTATTTT; CDR3 protein: CASRGTSTQYF
V gene: TRBV29-1; clone size: few; D gene: TRBD2; CDR3 length: 15; J gene: TRBJ2-2; CDR3 DNA: TGCAGCGTTGAGGGACTAGCGGGAGGCACCGGGGAGCTGTTTTTT; CDR3 protein: CSVEGLAGGTGELFF
V gene: TRBV29-1; clone size: many; D gene: .; CDR3 length: 12; J gene: TRBJ1-2; CDR3 DNA: TGCAGCGTCGTTGACGGATTCTATGGCTACACCTTC; CDR3 protein: CSVVDGFYGYTF
V gene: TRBV18; clone size: few; D gene: .; CDR3 length: 18; J gene: TRBJ1-1; CDR3 DNA: TGTGCCAGCTCACCGATTCGGGACATTGGGGCCCCGAACACTGAAGCTTTCTTT; CDR3 protein: CASSPIRDIGAPNTEAFF
V gene: TRBV4-2; clone size: .; D gene: TRBD2; CDR3 length: 16; J gene: TRBJ2-3; CDR3 DNA: TGTGCCAGCAGCCAACGCGGACTAGCGGGAGGAGATACGCAGTATTTT; CDR3 protein: CASSQRGLAGGDTQYF
V gene: TRBV29-1; clone size: .; D gene: .; CDR3 length: 13; J gene: TRBJ2-5; CDR3 DNA: TGCAGCGTTGGGACCAGGGGGGGAGAGACCCAGTACTTC; CDR3 protein: CSVGTRGGETQYF
V gene: TRBV2; clone size: .; D gene: TRBD1; CDR3 length: 14; J gene: TRBJ1-1; CDR3 DNA: TGTGCCAGCGGAGCAGGGGGCTTGAACACTGAAGCTTTCTTT; CDR3 protein: CASGAGGLNTEAFF
V gene: TRBV7-9; clone size: .; D gene: .; CDR3 length: 12; J gene: TRBJ1-1; CDR3 DNA: TGTGCCAGCAGCTTATTGGCAGGGGAAGCTTTCTTT; CDR3 protein: CASSLLAGEAFF
V gene: TRBV29-1; clone size: few; D gene: TRBD2; CDR3 length: 16; J gene: TRBJ2-6; CDR3 DNA: TGCAGCGTTGTGGCGGGAGGCTTCTCTGGGGCCAACGTCCTGACTTTC; CDR3 protein: CSVVAGGFSGANVLTF
V gene: TRBV7-3; clone size: .; D gene: .; CDR3 length: 13; J gene: TRBJ2-7; CDR3 DNA: TGTGCCAGCAGCTTGCGCCGGACCTCCGAGCAGTACTTC; CDR3 protein: CASSLRRTSEQYF
V gene: TRBV5-1; clone size: .; D gene: .; CDR3 length: 14; J gene: TRBJ1-2; CDR3 DNA: TGCGCCAGCAGCGGGACACGGACTAACTATGGCTACACCTTC; CDR3 protein: CASSGTRTNYGYTF
V gene: TRBV3-1; clone size: .; D gene: .; CDR3 length: 15; J gene: TRBJ1-1; CDR3 DNA: TGTGCCAGCAGCCAAGGGGACCACTTCGGCACTGAAGCTTTCTTT; CDR3 protein: CASSQGDHFGTEAFF
V gene: TRBV7-8; clone size: .; D gene: .; CDR3 length: 14; J gene: TRBJ2-3; CDR3 DNA: TGTGCCAGCAGCGGTGAGGGCCTCGCAGATACGCAGTATTTT; CDR3 protein: CASSGEGLADTQYF
V gene: TRBV28; clone size: .; D gene: TRBD2; CDR3 length: 16; J gene: TRBJ2-1; CDR3 DNA: TGTGCCAGCAGCCCGGCCGGGACTAGCGGGTACAATGAGCAGTTCTTC; CDR3 protein: CASSPAGTSGYNEQFF